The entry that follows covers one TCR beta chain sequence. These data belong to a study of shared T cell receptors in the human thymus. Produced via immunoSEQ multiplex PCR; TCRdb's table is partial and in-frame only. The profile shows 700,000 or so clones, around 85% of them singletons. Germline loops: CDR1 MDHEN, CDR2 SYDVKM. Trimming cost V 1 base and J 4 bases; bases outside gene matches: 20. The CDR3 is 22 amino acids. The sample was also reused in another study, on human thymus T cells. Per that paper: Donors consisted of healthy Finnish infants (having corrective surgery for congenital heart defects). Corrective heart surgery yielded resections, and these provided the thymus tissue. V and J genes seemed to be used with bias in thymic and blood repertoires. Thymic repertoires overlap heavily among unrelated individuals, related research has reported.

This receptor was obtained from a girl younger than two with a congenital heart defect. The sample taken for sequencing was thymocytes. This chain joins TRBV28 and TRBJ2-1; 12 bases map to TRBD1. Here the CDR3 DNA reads TGTGCCAGCAGTTTATTCCGGGACAGGGGGCTTTCTGTGGGACTAGCGTACAATGAGCAGTTCTTC. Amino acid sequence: CASSLFRDRGLSVGLAYNEQFF. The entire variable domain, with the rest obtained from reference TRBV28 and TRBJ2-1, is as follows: DVKVTQSSRYLVKRTGEKVFLECVQDMDHENMFWYRQDPGLGLRLIYFSYDVKMKEKGDIPEGYSVSREKKERFSLILESASTNQTSMYLCASSLFRDRGLSVGLAYNEQFFGPGTRLTVL.